These 8 T cell receptor beta chains were sequenced from one sample in a study of beta chain features in type 1 diabetes. Expressed TCRB transcripts were sequenced because the isolated RNA had all been reverse transcribed beforehand. The protocol was immunoSEQ multiplex PCR, while the TCRdb copy is restricted to in-frame clones and leaves out a portion. The repertoire includes hundreds of thousands of clones, over 65% of them detected once, and 0.053% sits in the top ten. The sample taken for sequencing was naive CD4+ T cells from blood. These receptors were obtained from a man in his thirties or forties in good health.

This clone was recorded once. J is TRBJ2-7 and V is TRBV2; 9 bases align to TRBD2. The CDR3 extends over 15 amino acids. The V and J ends lost 2 bases and 1 base, in that order; junction bases with no gene match: 3. Germline CDR1 reads SNHLY; CDR2 reads FYNNEI. CDR3 sequence reads: CASSELAGFSYEQYF. CDR3 coding DNA: TGTGCCAGCAGTGAACTAGCGGGGTTTTCCTACGAGCAGTACTTC.

The CDR3 spells CSAVRGSTEAFF. The CDR3, as DNA: TGCAGCGCTGTGAGGGGGAGTACTGAAGCTTTCTTT. The V and J genes are TRBV29-1 and TRBJ1-1; TRBD1 might be the D (6 bases). In germline, CDR1 is SQVTM, CDR2 ANQGSEA. Trimming stripped 7 bases from V and 5 bases from J, with 14 bases between. The CDR3 is made up of 12 amino acids. Filled out from reference TRBV29-1 and TRBJ1-1, the complete variable domain reads SAVISQKPSRDICQRGTSLTIQCQVDSQVTMMFWYRQQPGQSLTLIATANQGSEATYESGFVIDKFPISRPNLTFSTLTVSNMSPEDSSIYLCSAVRGSTEAFFGQGTRLTVV.

This clone was found a few times. The CDR3, as DNA: TGTGCCAGCAGAGGGTACACCGGGGAGCTGTTTTTT. It codes for CASRGYTGELFF. This chain uses TRBV25-1 with TRBJ2-2; no clear D. With 6 bases removed from V and 3 bases from J, the gap between germline ends came to 5 bases. The germline gives CDR1 MGHDK, CDR2 SYGVNS. CDR3 length: 12 residues.

V gene TRBV4-3 combines with J gene TRBJ2-5; 9 bases map to TRBD1. With 0 bases clipped from V and 0 bases from J, the junction kept 2 bases outside the gene matches. CDR1 is LGHNA, CDR2 YSLEER, per germline. The CDR3 spans 16 residues. The CDR3 is CASSQEWDRDQETQYF. The CDR3 region has the DNA TGCGCCAGCAGCCAAGAATGGGACAGGGACCAAGAGACCCAGTACTTC.

The chain carries TRBV6-5 and TRBJ1-3; 7 bases map to TRBD1. Germline V CDR1 and CDR2: MNHEY, SVGAGI. The CDR3 spans 14 residues. With 4 bases clipped from V and 3 bases from J, the junction kept 3 bases outside the gene matches. CDR3 amino acids: CASSSGTDGNTIYF. The CDR3 nucleotides are TGTGCCAGCAGTTCCGGGACAGATGGAAACACCATATATTTT.

J is TRBJ2-7 and V is TRBV29-1; 9 bases are a match to TRBD2. Trimming removed 1 base from V and 0 bases from J; junction bases left unmatched: 4. This CDR3 is built from 15 residues. Germline CDR1 and CDR2: SQVTM and ANQGSEA. CDR3 protein: CSVEVFSGSSYEQYF. DNA for the CDR3: TGCAGCGTTGAAGTTTTTAGCGGGAGCTCCTACGAGCAGTACTTC.

The chain employs TRBV29-1 and TRBJ1-2, with D possibly matching TRBD1 (5 bases). Germline values: CDR1 SQVTM, CDR2 ANQGSEA. This CDR3 comprises 12 residues. V was pared by 7 bases and J by 7 bases, with 16 bases between. The CDR3 here is CSAYGGSPGYTF. In DNA form, the CDR3 reads TGCAGCGCCTACGGGGGTAGTCCTGGCTACACCTTC.

This clone was observed a few times. V usage is TRBV29-1 and J usage is TRBJ2-6, with D perhaps matching TRBD1 or TRBD2 (5 bases each). This CDR3 comprises 15 residues. The V and J ends lost 8 bases and 3 bases respectively, with 17 bases between them. Germline V gives CDR1 SQVTM, CDR2 ANQGSEA. The CDR3 DNA reads as TGCAGCCCCTACGGGGCAGGTCGTGGGGCCAACGTCCTGACTTTC. Protein sequence: CSPYGAGRGANVLTF.